The rows below give T cell receptor beta chains drawn from one sample of a study of shared clonotypes between healthy human individuals. Profiling relied on immunoSEQ multiplex PCR, and the TCRdb table lists in-frame clones only, not all of them. The table includes more than 400,000 clones, approximately 80% detected once. Sequences were obtained from PBMCs. The receptors were sampled from a woman in her thirties or forties in good health. Some clones in this sample may be carry-over from other donors' samples. The CDR3 runs from the conserved cysteine through the conserved F or W. A D gene is named only where the DNA matches it firmly. Size is omitted from some rows. Given values are once, few, many or a class for expanded clones.

>TRBJ2-2|once|NA|TRBV7-3
CASSLPSSLNTGELFF
TGTGCCAGCAGCTTACCCAGCTCTTTGAACACCGGGGAGCTGTTTTTT
>TRBJ1-1|NA|NA|TRBV19
CASSIHGRATEAFF
TGTGCCAGTAGTATACACGGGAGGGCCACTGAAGCTTTCTTT
>TRBJ2-7|NA|TRBD2|TRBV5-1
CASSIQLAGGYEQYF
TGCGCCAGCAGCATCCAGTTAGCGGGAGGTTACGAGCAGTACTTC
>TRBJ2-2|NA|NA|TRBV5-1
CASSLDRLASGELFF
TGCGCCAGCAGCTTGGACAGGCTTGCTTCCGGGGAGCTGTTTTTT
>TRBJ2-7|NA|TRBD1|TRBV7-3
CASSPGTGSSYEQYF
TGTGCCAGCAGCCCCGGGACAGGGAGCTCCTACGAGCAGTACTTC
>TRBJ1-5|NA|NA|TRBV5-1
CASSLEGRINQPQHF
TGCGCCAGCAGCTTGGAGGGGAGGATCAATCAGCCCCAGCATTTT
>TRBJ2-2|NA|NA|TRBV18
CASSPPKGGYAGELFF
TGTGCCAGCTCACCACCGAAGGGGGGATATGCCGGGGAGCTGTTTTTT
>TRBJ2-2|NA|NA|TRBV29-1
CSVDQSGGGELFF
TGCAGCGTTGACCAGTCCGGAGGCGGGGAGCTGTTTTTT
>TRBJ2-2|NA|NA|TRBV29-1
CSVGTTASFTGELFF
TGCAGCGTGGGGACAACCGCTAGCTTCACCGGGGAGCTGTTTTTT
>TRBJ2-5|NA|TRBD2|TRBV7-2
CASSLVRGGEETQYF
TGTGCCAGCAGCTTAGTTCGGGGGGGTGAGGAGACCCAGTACTTC
>TRBJ1-1|many|NA|TRBV9
CASSVEGGGPTEAFF
TGTGCCAGCAGCGTAGAGGGCGGGGGACCCACTGAAGCTTTCTTT
>TRBJ2-7|NA|TRBD1|TRBV4-1
CASSQEGDSRYEQYF
TGCGCCAGCAGCCAAGAGGGGGACAGTCGCTACGAGCAGTACTTC
>TRBJ2-3|NA|NA|TRBV7-3
CASSARALGIDTQYF
TGTGCCAGCAGCGCACGAGCCTTAGGGATAGATACGCAGTATTTT
>TRBJ2-7|once|TRBD2|TRBV6-5
CASSPGTSGSDEQYF
TGTGCCAGCAGTCCCGGGACTAGCGGGAGCGACGAGCAGTACTTC
>TRBJ2-2|NA|TRBD2|TRBV27
CASSPNRLAGITGELFF
TGTGCCAGCAGTCCAAATCGACTAGCGGGGATTACCGGGGAGCTGTTTTTT
>TRBJ2-1|NA|TRBD2|TRBV29-1
CSVGQRGSYNEQFF
TGCAGCGTTGGCCAGCGGGGCTCCTACAATGAGCAGTTCTTC
>TRBJ2-3|NA|NA|TRBV7-2
CASSFGLSTDTQYF
TGTGCCAGCAGCTTTGGTCTTAGCACAGATACGCAGTATTTT
>TRBJ2-3|few|NA|TRBV5-4
CASSSRKQGVTDTQYF
TGTGCCAGCAGCTCGCGGAAACAGGGAGTCACAGATACGCAGTATTTT
>TRBJ2-5|NA|NA|TRBV28
CASSFSLFKLGETQYF
TGTGCCAGCAGTTTCTCTTTGTTCAAATTAGGGGAGACCCAGTACTTC
>TRBJ2-5|many|NA|TRBV7-2
CASSKEIWGSVTQYF
TGTGCCAGCAGCAAAGAGATCTGGGGGAGCGTGACCCAGTACTTC
>TRBJ2-2|NA|TRBD2|TRBV2
CASMGGRGTGELFF
TGTGCCAGCATGGGCGGGAGGGGTACCGGGGAGCTGTTTTTT
>TRBJ2-7|NA|TRBD1|TRBV5-4
CASSAGTENPYEQYF
TGTGCCAGCAGCGCCGGGACAGAAAATCCCTACGAGCAGTACTTC
>TRBJ2-3|NA|TRBD1|TRBV7-8
CASSLGTGGRSQYF
TGTGCCAGCAGCTTAGGGACAGGGGGCCGTTCGCAGTATTTT
>TRBJ1-1|few|TRBD1|TRBV4-3
CASSHGRDSWSTEAFF
TGCGCCAGCAGCCACGGCCGGGACAGTTGGAGCACTGAAGCTTTCTTT
>TRBJ2-3|NA|NA|TRBV5-1
CASSLGRSDTQYF
TGCGCCAGCAGCTTGGGCAGGTCAGATACGCAGTATTTT
>TRBJ2-1|NA|NA|TRBV2
CASGTGGDEQFF
TGTGCCAGCGGAACAGGTGGCGATGAGCAGTTCTTC
>TRBJ2-7|NA|NA|TRBV4-1
CASSQANRGYEQYF
TGCGCCAGCAGCCAAGCTAACCGTGGCTACGAGCAGTACTTC
>TRBJ2-6|NA|TRBD2|TRBV4-1
CASSQAREGAGANVLTF
TGCGCCAGCAGCCAAGCGCGGGAGGGAGCCGGGGCCAACGTCCTGACTTTC
>TRBJ2-6|NA|NA|TRBV4-3
CASSQDPGGANVLTF
TGCGCCAGCAGCCAAGATCCTGGTGGGGCCAACGTCCTGACTTTC
>TRBJ2-1|NA|NA|TRBV5-1
CASREASGAYNEQFF
TGCGCCAGCAGAGAGGCCTCCGGAGCCTACAATGAGCAGTTCTTC
>TRBJ2-5|NA|NA|TRBV5-8
CASSPLYGSGETQYF
TGTGCCAGCAGCCCTCTGTACGGGAGTGGCGAGACCCAGTACTTC
>TRBJ1-1|NA|NA|TRBV7-9
CASSPLGGNTEAFF
TGTGCCAGCAGCCCCTTGGGGGGGAACACTGAAGCTTTCTTT
>TRBJ1-1|NA|TRBD1|TRBV2
CARRPTGIATEAFF
TGTGCCAGAAGACCGACAGGGATAGCCACTGAAGCTTTCTTT
>TRBJ2-1|NA|NA|TRBV6-1
CASSEVRGSSYNEQFF
TGTGCCAGCAGTGAAGTAAGGGGAAGCTCCTACAATGAGCAGTTCTTC
>TRBJ2-3|NA|NA|TRBV10-2
CASSALSGTDTQYF
TGCGCCAGCAGTGCTCTTTCGGGCACAGATACGCAGTATTTT
>TRBJ2-1|NA|TRBD2|TRBV18
CASSERTSSNEQFF
TGTGCCAGCTCAGAAAGGACTAGCTCCAATGAGCAGTTCTTC
>TRBJ1-4|NA|TRBD1|TRBV28
CASSPQGALAVEKLFF
TGTGCCAGCAGCCCACAGGGGGCGCTTGCTGTTGAAAAACTGTTTTTT
>TRBJ2-5|NA|NA|TRBV18
CASSPPSQETQYF
TGTGCCAGCTCACCACCTAGCCAAGAGACCCAGTACTTC
>TRBJ2-2|NA|NA|TRBV7-9
CASSLVPVAGELFF
TGTGCCAGCAGCTTAGTTCCGGTCGCCGGGGAGCTGTTTTTT
>TRBJ2-7|NA|NA|TRBV2
CASSGSSYEQYF
TGTGCCAGCTCAGGGTCCTCCTACGAGCAGTACTTC
>TRBJ2-4|NA|NA|TRBV19
CASSIGGLAKNIQYF
TGTGCCAGTAGTATAGGCGGACTAGCCAAAAACATTCAGTACTTC
>TRBJ2-1|NA|NA|TRBV5-4
CASSLDVTPITNEQFF
TGTGCCAGCAGCTTGGACGTGACGCCCATAACGAATGAGCAGTTCTTC
>TRBJ2-7|few|NA|TRBV5-8
CASMDYYSYEQYF
TGTGCCAGCATGGACTACTACTCCTACGAGCAGTACTTC
>TRBJ2-1|few|TRBD2|TRBV18
CASSPGLAGSSSYNEQFF
TGTGCCAGCTCACCTGGACTAGCGGGCTCAAGCTCCTACAATGAGCAGTTCTTC
>TRBJ1-5|once|NA|TRBV30
CAWSNRENQPQHF
TGTGCCTGGAGCAACAGGGAGAATCAGCCCCAGCATTTT
>TRBJ2-7|NA|NA|TRBV5-5
CASSLEAASNSYEQYF
TGTGCCAGCAGCTTGGAGGCGGCTTCTAATTCCTACGAGCAGTACTTC
>TRBJ2-5|NA|NA|TRBV5-1
CASSLGGAAGPQETQYF
TGCGCCAGCAGCTTGGGGGGAGCGGCTGGACCCCAAGAGACCCAGTACTTC